Listed below are T cell receptor beta chains from one sample, sequenced in a study of human T cells and chemical hapten exposure. MiXCR, run by TCRdb on the RACE reads, gives a single entry per CDR3 protein. Among some 79,000 distinct CDR3 sequences, 10% to 13% were seen once, and the ten largest hold about 3.5%. The sample consisted of whole blood, taken in connection with sensitization to the hapten diphenylcyclopropenone (DPC). The receptor set was obtained from a woman between 50 and 59 years old with alopecia areata. Some clones in this sample may be carry-over from other donors' samples. Each CDR3 is given with its conserved first and last residue. A D gene is named only where the DNA matches it firmly. Clone size appears in some rows only: once, few, many, or a class for an expanded clone.

cdr3_aa,cdr3_length,v_call,clone_size,d_call,j_call
CASSLLAGLRDGELFF,16,TRBV28,many,.,TRBJ2-2
CASSLGGTSIEVEQFF,16,TRBV11-1,many,TRBD2,TRBJ2-1
CSVDRGGQQNYGYTF,15,TRBV29-1,.,.,TRBJ1-2
CASSVDSSYEQYF,13,TRBV9,few,.,TRBJ2-7
CSGTGSTDTQYF,12,TRBV29-1,many,TRBD1,TRBJ2-3
CASSITGTPGNTIYF,15,TRBV27,few,.,TRBJ1-3
CASSSGQDTDTQYF,14,TRBV7-6,.,TRBD1,TRBJ2-3
CSVEFYGAGTDTQYF,15,TRBV29-1,many,.,TRBJ2-3
CSVSGPEAFF,10,TRBV29-1,few,.,TRBJ1-1
CATGTGTSYNEQFF,14,TRBV24-1,many,.,TRBJ2-1
CASSHFSGSRSNEQFF,16,TRBV3-1,.,TRBD2,TRBJ2-1
CSVRDREVSNEQFF,14,TRBV29-1,many,TRBD1,TRBJ2-1
CASSLAGNEQYF,12,TRBV5-1,few,.,TRBJ2-7
CASSLGGMGKNIQYF,15,TRBV28,few,.,TRBJ2-4
CASSEAGGNSNQPQHF,16,TRBV25-1,.,.,TRBJ1-5
CSARASGRALVGELFF,16,TRBV20-1,many,TRBD2,TRBJ2-2
CASCGGVQETQYF,13,TRBV18,.,.,TRBJ2-5
CSVELAGGPDTQYF,14,TRBV29-1,.,TRBD2,TRBJ2-3
CASSFMHTGELFF,13,TRBV27,many,.,TRBJ2-2
CASSQEEGNPDTQYF,15,TRBV4-3,few,.,TRBJ2-3
CASSRLAGVYEQYF,14,TRBV14,.,TRBD2,TRBJ2-7
CASSVGHHGSYEQYF,15,TRBV9,.,.,TRBJ2-7
CASSTPQGVNTEAFF,15,TRBV9,many,TRBD1,TRBJ1-1
CASSLKSTGELFF,13,TRBV7-2,few,.,TRBJ2-2
CASRRDRTDTQYF,13,TRBV6-4,.,.,TRBJ2-3
CASSLSSGVPEQYF,14,TRBV7-8,few,.,TRBJ2-7
CASSLNGDETQYF,13,TRBV5-1,.,.,TRBJ2-5
CASSFNRDNEQFF,13,TRBV27,few,.,TRBJ2-1
CASRLPHRLGGSYNEQFF,18,TRBV7-9,.,.,TRBJ2-1
CASSFSYEQYF,11,TRBV11-1,many,.,TRBJ2-7
CASSMDRARNEQFF,14,TRBV19,.,TRBD1,TRBJ2-1
CATSDGTLNIQYF,13,TRBV24-1,many,.,TRBJ2-4
CSVLVADTQYF,11,TRBV29-1,few,.,TRBJ2-3
CATSPNQGDRETQYF,15,TRBV24-1,many,TRBD1,TRBJ2-5
CASSRDRASGANVLTF,16,TRBV5-1,many,TRBD1,TRBJ2-6
CASGPGTGGEKLFF,14,TRBV6-5,many,TRBD1,TRBJ1-4
CATSREPLGTRFTDTQYF,18,TRBV15,.,TRBD2,TRBJ2-3
CASSQRETKNIQYF,14,TRBV28,few,.,TRBJ2-4
CASSLYAGELFF,12,TRBV7-3,.,.,TRBJ2-2
CASRPRPLGPGELFF,15,TRBV7-6,many,.,TRBJ2-2
CASMGGSPISYNEQFF,16,TRBV19,.,TRBD2,TRBJ2-1
CASSRGTGDTQYF,13,TRBV10-2,many,.,TRBJ2-3
CASSRGLAGDEQFF,14,TRBV14,few,TRBD2,TRBJ2-1
CASSRDRATDTQYF,14,TRBV12-3/TRBV12-4,few,TRBD1,TRBJ2-3
CASSLSGNEQYF,12,TRBV28,.,.,TRBJ2-7
CSVVWSSYGYTF,12,TRBV29-1,many,.,TRBJ1-2
CASSVGLAGTTGELFF,16,TRBV9,few,TRBD2,TRBJ2-2
CASSVRGTPGRGNTIYF,17,TRBV12-3/TRBV12-4,few,.,TRBJ1-3
CASQHPRRLEAFF,13,TRBV28,many,.,TRBJ1-1
CATSNLVGTGLNEQFF,16,TRBV15,many,TRBD1,TRBJ2-1
CASSLTGHSNSPLHF,15,TRBV5-5,.,.,TRBJ1-6
CASSEPPGGSMNTEAFF,17,TRBV6-1,many,.,TRBJ1-1
CASSRWTNTEAFF,13,TRBV6-1,many,.,TRBJ1-1
CASSHGEETQYF,12,TRBV3-1,many,.,TRBJ2-5
CASSLGAGANVLTF,14,TRBV7-8,many,.,TRBJ2-6
CASSLTGGQETQYF,14,TRBV7-9,.,TRBD1,TRBJ2-5